Shown below are 19 T cell receptor beta chains from a single sample sequenced in a study of OX40 agonist ivuxolimab in advanced cancers. Only in-frame clones appear in the TCRdb table, and some are missing; sequencing was by immunoSEQ multiplex PCR. The sample holds 50,000 to 65,000 clones, around 85% seen once. Here the sequenced sample was CD4+ or CD8+ T cells sorted from blood, taken in a trial of the OX40 agonist ivuxolimab. The receptors originated from an adult with an advanced solid tumor such as melanoma, head and neck, liver or kidney cancer.

This clone was picked up a small number of times. The CDR3 region has the DNA TGCGCCAGCAGCGGACAGGGGGTAGCTAACTATGGCTACACCTTC. Encoded protein: CASSGQGVANYGYTF. This sequence joins TRBV5-1 and TRBJ1-2, with TRBD1 matching 10 bases. The CDR3 runs to 15 residues. With V trimmed by 4 bases and J by 0 bases, 3 bases remained unmatched. CDR1 and CDR2 from the germline V gene are SGHRS and YFSETQ. The entire variable domain, with the rest obtained from reference TRBV5-1 and TRBJ1-2, is as follows: KAGVTQTPRYLIKTRGQQVTLSCSPISGHRSVSWYQQTPGQGLQFLFEYFSETQRNKGNFPGRFSGRQFSNSRSEMNVSTLELGDSALYLCASSGQGVANYGYTFGSGTRLTVV.

This clone was counted between two and nine times. The rearrangement uses TRBV5-1 and TRBJ2-3; D unresolved. The germline V and J ends were trimmed by 5 bases and 2 bases, with 12 bases remaining between them. CDR1 and CDR2 (germline): SGHRS, YFSETQ. This CDR3 contains 14 residues. Written as DNA, the CDR3 is TGCGCCAGCAGGGAAAGGGCCACCACAGATACGCAGTATTTT. Residues: CASRERATTDTQYF.

V is TRBV5-6 and J is TRBJ1-2; no clear D. Germline CDR1 SGHDT, CDR2 YYEEEE. The CDR3 covers 12 residues. V dropped 5 bases and J dropped 4 bases, with 9 bases sitting between them. Here the CDR3 reads CASRSSGYGYTF. The DNA of the CDR3 is TGTGCCAGCAGATCTAGCGGCTATGGCTACACCTTC.

J is TRBJ1-1 and V is TRBV7-2; D remains ambiguous. Germline loops: CDR1 SGHTA, CDR2 FQGNSA. With 1 base removed from V and 3 bases from J, the gap between germline ends came to 9 bases. The CDR3 consists of 14 residues. This CDR3 is CASSLEYLHTEAFF. The CDR3 nucleotides are TGTGCCAGCAGCTTAGAGTACCTACACACTGAAGCTTTCTTT.

This clone was seen a single time. The gene calls are TRBV6-1 and TRBJ1-2; D is perhaps TRBD1 (5 bases). The CDR3 runs to 13 residues. From germline, CDR1 is MNHNS and CDR2 SASEGT. Trimming stripped 2 bases from V and 8 bases from J, with 12 bases between. CDR3 region: CASSEWGFDGYTF. In nucleotides, the CDR3 is TGTGCCAGCAGTGAATGGGGGTTTGACGGCTACACCTTC.

The chain joins TRBV6-1 to TRBJ1-6, with TRBD1 matching 10 bases. Germline V gives CDR1 MNHNS, CDR2 SASEGT. This CDR3 is built from 15 residues. Trimming at V came to 4 bases and at J to 10 bases, leaving 7 bases not matched to a gene. This CDR3 reads CASSARTGGGSPLHF. As DNA, the CDR3 is TGTGCCAGCAGTGCCAGGACAGGGGGTGGATCACCCCTCCACTTT.

The genes are TRBV7-3 and TRBJ2-2; TRBD1 matches at 7 bases. J lost 5 bases, V lost 5 bases, and 11 bases had no gene match. Germline assignment: CDR1 SGHTA and CDR2 FQGTGA. This CDR3 contains 16 residues. The CDR3 region is CASSQRGGAVTGELFF. The CDR3 DNA follows: TGTGCCAGCAGCCAGCGAGGGGGCGCGGTTACCGGGGAGCTGTTTTTT.

This rearrangement joins TRBV27 to TRBJ2-7; D gene ambiguous. Germline loops: CDR1 MNHEY, CDR2 SMNVEV (reference sequence). This CDR3 comprises 16 residues. V lost 1 base to trimming and J lost 1 base, with 14 bases between them. The CDR3, as DNA: TGTGCCAGCAGTTTATTCCCGGATTTGGAGTCCTACGAGCAGTACTTC. Protein: CASSLFPDLESYEQYF.

In DNA form, the CDR3 reads TGTGCCAGCAGCCAAGGGGTAGGATGGAGCGAGCAGTACTTC. Amino acids: CASSQGVGWSEQYF. The genes are TRBV14 and TRBJ2-7; D is unresolved. V was trimmed by 1 base and J by 6 bases, leaving 13 bases between them. Looked up from germline, CDR1 is SGHDN and CDR2 is FVKESK. The CDR3 loop spans 14 amino acids. The full variable domain, completed using reference TRBV14 and TRBJ2-7, is EAGVTQFPSHSVIEKGQTVTLRCDPISGHDNLYWYRRVMGKEIKFLLHFVKESKQDESGMPNNRFLAERTGGTYSTLKVQPAELEDSGVYFCASSQGVGWSEQYFGPGTRLTVT.

This clone was observed a few times. CDR3 in amino acids: CSARFAREQFF. The CDR3 DNA follows: TGCAGCGCTAGATTCGCGAGGGAGCAGTTCTTC. V and J are TRBV29-1 and TRBJ2-1; D uncertain. The CDR3 sequence is 11 residues long. V was shortened by 7 bases and J by 10 bases, with 14 bases between the two germline ends. Looked up from germline, CDR1 is SQVTM and CDR2 is ANQGSEA.

The chain couples TRBV10-3 to TRBJ1-2, with TRBD1 identical over 7 bases. Trimming cost V 7 bases and J 0 bases; bases outside gene matches: 14. The germline gives CDR1 ENHRY, CDR2 SYGVKD. The CDR3 is made up of 17 amino acids. The CDR3 protein is CAITRQPTGVANYGYTF. In DNA, the CDR3 is TGTGCCATCACCCGCCAACCCACAGGGGTTGCTAACTATGGCTACACCTTC.

This clone was seen a single time. The V gene is TRBV6-1, the J gene TRBJ2-6, with D tentatively TRBD2 (5 bases). In germline, CDR1 is MNHNS, CDR2 SASEGT. The germline V and J ends were trimmed by 7 bases and 4 bases, with 14 bases remaining between them. The CDR3 runs to 15 residues. This chain's CDR3 is CASTPAEWGANVLTF. The CDR3 DNA is TGTGCCAGCACCCCAGCGGAGTGGGGGGCCAACGTCCTGACTTTC.

The rearrangement links TRBV5-6 to TRBJ2-5; D not certain. The end of the DNA fits TRBJ2-7 better, so the J call may be wrong. Germline assignment: CDR1 SGHDT and CDR2 YYEEEE. The length of the CDR3 is 15 residues. The CDR3, as DNA: TGTGCCAGCAGCCCGGGTGGGGTCCACCCCTACGAGCAGTACTTC. This gives the protein CASSPGGVHPYEQYF.

The J gene is TRBJ2-7, the V gene TRBV7-8; D not certain. Germline CDR1 and CDR2: SGHVS and FQNEAQ. The CDR3 is 17 amino acids. Trimming took 4 bases from V and 1 from J, leaving 20 bases between them. Written as DNA, the CDR3 is TGTGCCAGCAGCTACACTTCAGGTTTATTACTATCCTACGAGCAGTACTTC. Its protein is CASSYTSGLLLSYEQYF.

CDR3 bases: TGTGCCAGCAGCAAAGGGGGTTCTCCTCTCCGGGCCAACGTCCTGACTTTC. It encodes CASSKGGSPLRANVLTF. The chain couples TRBV14 to TRBJ2-6; D is possibly TRBD1 (6 bases). This CDR3 spans 17 amino acids. In germline, CDR1 is SGHDN, CDR2 FVKESK. The ends were cut back, 5 bases at V and 5 bases at J, with 19 bases in the middle.

V and J are TRBV5-1 and TRBJ2-1, with D possibly matching TRBD1 (6 bases). Germline lookup yields CDR1 SGHRS and CDR2 YFSETQ. Trimming stripped 3 bases from V and 9 bases from J, with 16 bases between. The CDR3 runs 14 residues. The CDR3 sequence: CASSSQGDNSEQFF. For the CDR3, the DNA is TGCGCCAGCAGCTCACAGGGAGATAATTCTGAGCAGTTCTTC.

The rearrangement uses TRBV6-5 and TRBJ1-1; D is perhaps TRBD1 (6 bases). Trimming removed 5 bases at V and 0 bases at J, with 10 bases between. Germline-derived CDR1 and CDR2 are MNHEY and SVGAGI. The CDR3 length is 14 residues. The CDR3 sequence: CASSTTGLNTEAFF. The CDR3 DNA reads TGTGCCAGCAGTACTACAGGGCTGAACACTGAAGCTTTCTTT.

This chain uses TRBV7-9 with TRBJ2-1; a possible D gene is TRBD1 (9 bases). Between the trimmed V and J ends, which lost 11 bases and 7 bases, there was a span of 27 bases. Germline V gene lookup returns CDR1 SEHNR and CDR2 FQNEAQ (reference sequence). The CDR3 length is 16 residues. CDR3 in amino acids: CADSRGGDRGKNEQFF. DNA for the CDR3: TGTGCCGACTCCCGGGGGGGAGACAGGGGGAAGAATGAGCAGTTCTTC.

CDR3: CASSYSWAALNTEAFF. The CDR3 nucleotides read TGTGCCAGCAGTTACTCATGGGCAGCCCTGAACACTGAAGCTTTCTTT. J is TRBJ1-1 and V is TRBV6-5; D uncertain. This CDR3 spans 16 amino acids. Germline CDR1 is MNHEY and CDR2 is SVGAGI. V gave up 0 bases and J gave up 0 bases, with 11 bases separating them.